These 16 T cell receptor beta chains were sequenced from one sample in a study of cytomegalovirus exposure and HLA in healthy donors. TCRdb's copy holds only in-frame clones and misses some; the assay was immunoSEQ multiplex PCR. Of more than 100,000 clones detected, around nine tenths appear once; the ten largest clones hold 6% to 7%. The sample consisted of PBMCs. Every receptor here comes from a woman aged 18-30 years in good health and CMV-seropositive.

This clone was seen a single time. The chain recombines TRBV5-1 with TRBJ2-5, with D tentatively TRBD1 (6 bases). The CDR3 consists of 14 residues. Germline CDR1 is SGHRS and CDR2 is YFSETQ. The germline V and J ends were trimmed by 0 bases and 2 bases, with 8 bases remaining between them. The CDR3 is CASSLGGQQETQYF. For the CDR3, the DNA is TGCGCCAGCAGCTTGGGCGGACAGCAAGAGACCCAGTACTTC. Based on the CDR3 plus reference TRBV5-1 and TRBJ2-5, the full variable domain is KAGVTQTPRYLIKTRGQQVTLSCSPISGHRSVSWYQQTPGQGLQFLFEYFSETQRNKGNFPGRFSGRQFSNSRSEMNVSTLELGDSALYLCASSLGGQQETQYFGPGTRLLVL.

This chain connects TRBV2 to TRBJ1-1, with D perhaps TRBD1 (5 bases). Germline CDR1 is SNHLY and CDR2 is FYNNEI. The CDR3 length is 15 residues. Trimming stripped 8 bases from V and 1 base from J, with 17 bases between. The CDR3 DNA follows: TGTGCCAGCGGGGGGTCCTTAGCTTCGAACACTGAAGCTTTCTTT. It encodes CASGGSLASNTEAFF.

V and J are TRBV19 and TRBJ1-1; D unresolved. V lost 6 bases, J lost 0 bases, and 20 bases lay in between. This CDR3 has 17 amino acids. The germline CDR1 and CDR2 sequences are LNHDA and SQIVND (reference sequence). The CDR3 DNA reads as TGTGCCAGTAGACCCAGCTTTAGTGCGGTAATGAACACTGAAGCTTTCTTT. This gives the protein CASRPSFSAVMNTEAFF.

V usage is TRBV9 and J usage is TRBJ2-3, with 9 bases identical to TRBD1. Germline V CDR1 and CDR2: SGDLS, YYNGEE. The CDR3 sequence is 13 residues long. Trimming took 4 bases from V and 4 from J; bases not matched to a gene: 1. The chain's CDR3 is CASSRTGADTQYF. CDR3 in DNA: TGTGCCAGCAGCCGGACAGGGGCAGATACGCAGTATTTT.

The CDR3 is CASSLGLGGEAFF. The DNA of the CDR3 is TGTGCCAGCAGCTTAGGCCTCGGAGGGGAAGCTTTCTTT. The V and J genes are TRBV7-8 and TRBJ1-1; unclear D gene. Germline lookup yields CDR1 SGHVS and CDR2 FQNEAQ. Trimming cost V 1 base and J 8 bases, with 11 bases left between them. This CDR3 spans 13 amino acids.

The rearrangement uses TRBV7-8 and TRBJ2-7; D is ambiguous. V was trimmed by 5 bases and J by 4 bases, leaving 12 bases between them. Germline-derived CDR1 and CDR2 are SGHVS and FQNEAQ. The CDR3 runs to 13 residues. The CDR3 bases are TGTGCCAGCAGCCCGAGGAATATATACGAGCAGTACTTC. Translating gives CASSPRNIYEQYF.

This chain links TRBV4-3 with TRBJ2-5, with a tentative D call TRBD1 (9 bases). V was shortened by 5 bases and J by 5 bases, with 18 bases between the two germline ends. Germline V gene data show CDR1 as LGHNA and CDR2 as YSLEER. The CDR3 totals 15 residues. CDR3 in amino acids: CASSDGRGTGETQYF. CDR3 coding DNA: TGCGCCAGCAGCGACGGGAGGGGGACAGGGGAGACCCAGTACTTC.

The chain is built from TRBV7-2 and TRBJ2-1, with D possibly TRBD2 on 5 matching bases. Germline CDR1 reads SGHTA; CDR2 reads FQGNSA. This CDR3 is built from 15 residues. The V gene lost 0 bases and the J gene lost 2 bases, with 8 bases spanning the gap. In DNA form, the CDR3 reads TGTGCCAGCAGCTTAGCGGGAGCGGCCTACAATGAGCAGTTCTTC. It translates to CASSLAGAAYNEQFF.

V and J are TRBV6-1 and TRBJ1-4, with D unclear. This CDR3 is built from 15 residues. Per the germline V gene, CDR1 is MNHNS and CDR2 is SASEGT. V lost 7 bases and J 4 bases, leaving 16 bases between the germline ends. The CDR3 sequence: CASIPSTAINEKLFF. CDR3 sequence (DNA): TGTGCCAGCATACCCTCTACTGCAATTAATGAAAAACTGTTTTTT.

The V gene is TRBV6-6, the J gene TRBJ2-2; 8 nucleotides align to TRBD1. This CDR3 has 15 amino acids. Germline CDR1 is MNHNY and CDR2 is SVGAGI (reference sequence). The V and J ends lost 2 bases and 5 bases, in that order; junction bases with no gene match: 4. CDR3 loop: CASSYGQGATGELFF. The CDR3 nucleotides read TGTGCCAGCAGTTACGGCCAGGGGGCGACCGGGGAGCTGTTTTTT.

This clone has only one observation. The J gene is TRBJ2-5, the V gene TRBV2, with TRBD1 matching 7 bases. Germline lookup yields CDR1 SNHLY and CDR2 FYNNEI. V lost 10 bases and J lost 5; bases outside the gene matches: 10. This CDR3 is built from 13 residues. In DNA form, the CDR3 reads TGTGCCATGGTAGGGGGCCCCGGGGAGACCCAGTACTTC. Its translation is CAMVGGPGETQYF.

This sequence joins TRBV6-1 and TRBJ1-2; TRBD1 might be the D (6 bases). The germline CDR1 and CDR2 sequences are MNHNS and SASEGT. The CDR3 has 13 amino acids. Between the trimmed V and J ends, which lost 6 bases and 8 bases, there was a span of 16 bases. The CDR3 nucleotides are TGTGCCAGCAGCCCTGGGACATGGAGGGGCTACACCTTC. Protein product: CASSPGTWRGYTF.

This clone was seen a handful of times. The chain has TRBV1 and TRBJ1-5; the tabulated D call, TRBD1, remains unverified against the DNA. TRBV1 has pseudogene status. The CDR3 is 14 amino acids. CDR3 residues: CTSSRYRSNQPQHF. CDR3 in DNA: TGCACCAGCAGCCGATACAGAAGCAATCAGCCCCAGCATTTT.

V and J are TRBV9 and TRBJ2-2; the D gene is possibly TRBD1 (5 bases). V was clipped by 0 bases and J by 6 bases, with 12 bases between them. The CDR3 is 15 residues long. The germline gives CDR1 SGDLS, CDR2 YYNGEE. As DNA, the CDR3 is TGTGCCAGCAGCGTAGAAGGCAGGGTTTCCGGGGAGCTGTTTTTT. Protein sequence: CASSVEGRVSGELFF.

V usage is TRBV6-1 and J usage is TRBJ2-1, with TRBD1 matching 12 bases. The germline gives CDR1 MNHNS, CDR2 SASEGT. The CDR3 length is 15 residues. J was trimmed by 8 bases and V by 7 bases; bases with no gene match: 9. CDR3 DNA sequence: TGTGCCAGCAATAGGGGACAGGGGGCGTTCGATGAGCAGTTCTTC. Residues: CASNRGQGAFDEQFF.

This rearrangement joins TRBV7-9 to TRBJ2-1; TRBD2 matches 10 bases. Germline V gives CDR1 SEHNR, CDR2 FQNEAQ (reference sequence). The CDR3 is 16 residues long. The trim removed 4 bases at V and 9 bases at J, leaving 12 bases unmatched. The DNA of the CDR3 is TGTGCCAGCAGCTCCATACGAGCGGGAGGGCCCGGTGAGCAGTTCTTC. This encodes CASSSIRAGGPGEQFF.